A selection of T cell receptor beta chains follows, all from one sample in a study of regulatory T cells in long-lasting Graves disease. TCRdb ran MiXCR on the multiplex PCR reads and lists one entry per CDR3 protein. The sample includes 400,000 or so distinct CDR3 sequences, around 22% of them seen just once. The starting material was peripheral blood mononuclear cells (PBMCs), obtained when the disease was refractory, from a patient treated with antithyroid drugs. The source is a female donor with Graves disease. Each CDR3 is given with its conserved first and last residue. The D gene is left open where the match is weak. A row's size may be missing; if present it is once, few, many or a size class.

CDR3aa: CASSIEGPGETQYF; CDR3nt: TGTGCCAGTAGTATTGAAGGGCCTGGGGAGACCCAGTACTTC; j_gene: TRBJ2-5; v_gene: TRBV19; abundance: -; d_gene: -
CDR3aa: CASSLAQMNTEAFF; CDR3nt: TGTGCCAGCAGTTTAGCACAGATGAACACTGAAGCTTTCTTT; j_gene: TRBJ1-1; v_gene: TRBV12-3/TRBV12-4; abundance: many; d_gene: -
CDR3aa: CASSRLYTGELFF; CDR3nt: TGTGCCAGCAGCCGCCTCTATACCGGGGAGCTGTTTTTT; j_gene: TRBJ2-2; v_gene: TRBV7-2; abundance: -; d_gene: -
CDR3aa: CASSLDPAGNTEAFF; CDR3nt: TGTGCCAGCAGCTTAGATCCCGCAGGGAACACTGAAGCTTTCTTT; j_gene: TRBJ1-1; v_gene: TRBV11-2; abundance: many; d_gene: -
CDR3aa: CASSFRRTGEGYEQYF; CDR3nt: TGTGCCAGCAGCTTTCGCCGGACAGGGGAGGGCTACGAGCAGTACTTC; j_gene: TRBJ2-7; v_gene: TRBV7-9; abundance: -; d_gene: TRBD1
CDR3aa: CASSGETGGGYGYTF; CDR3nt: TGTGCCAGCAGTGGTGAGACAGGGGGCGGCTATGGCTACACCTTC; j_gene: TRBJ1-2; v_gene: TRBV28; abundance: -; d_gene: TRBD1
CDR3aa: CASSALQRRDEKLFF; CDR3nt: TGTGCCAGCAGTGCCTTACAGAGGAGGGATGAAAAGCTGTTTTTT; j_gene: TRBJ1-4; v_gene: TRBV28; abundance: once; d_gene: -
CDR3aa: CASSSLRGDYEQYF; CDR3nt: TGTGCCAGCAGCTCCCTCCGGGGGGACTACGAGCAGTACTTC; j_gene: TRBJ2-7; v_gene: TRBV11-3; abundance: many; d_gene: TRBD2
CDR3aa: CASSLGLAGGGSYNEQFF; CDR3nt: TGTGCCAGCAGCTTAGGGCTAGCGGGAGGAGGCTCCTACAATGAGCAGTTCTTC; j_gene: TRBJ2-1; v_gene: TRBV13; abundance: -; d_gene: TRBD2
CDR3aa: CASSYESSEAFF; CDR3nt: TGTGCCAGCAGTTACGAGAGTTCTGAAGCTTTCTTT; j_gene: TRBJ1-1; v_gene: TRBV6-2/TRBV6-3; abundance: many; d_gene: -
CDR3aa: CASSLIGDTQYF; CDR3nt: TGTGCCAGCAGCTTAATAGGGGATACGCAGTATTTT; j_gene: TRBJ2-3; v_gene: TRBV11-3; abundance: few; d_gene: -
CDR3aa: CASSEVSGAFF; CDR3nt: TGTGCCAGCAGTGAGGTATCCGGGGCTTTCTTT; j_gene: TRBJ1-1; v_gene: TRBV6-1; abundance: -; d_gene: -
CDR3aa: CASRPMAAGELFF; CDR3nt: TGTGCCAGCAGGCCCATGGCGGCCGGGGAGCTGTTTTTT; j_gene: TRBJ2-2; v_gene: TRBV7-9; abundance: -; d_gene: -
CDR3aa: CASSQDRAYSNQPQHF; CDR3nt: TGTGCCAGCTCACAAGACAGGGCCTATAGCAATCAGCCCCAGCATTTT; j_gene: TRBJ1-5; v_gene: TRBV18; abundance: few; d_gene: TRBD1
CDR3aa: CASSSRSGYEQYF; CDR3nt: TGTGCCAGCAGTTCGAGATCGGGATACGAGCAGTACTTC; j_gene: TRBJ2-7; v_gene: TRBV28; abundance: few; d_gene: -
CDR3aa: CAWTRAGGMANQPQHF; CDR3nt: TGTGCCTGGACAAGGGCAGGGGGAATGGCAAATCAGCCCCAGCATTTT; j_gene: TRBJ1-5; v_gene: TRBV30; abundance: few; d_gene: TRBD1
CDR3aa: CATEETGRGNTIYF; CDR3nt: TGTGCCACCGAAGAAACAGGGCGTGGAAACACCATATATTTT; j_gene: TRBJ1-3; v_gene: TRBV24-1; abundance: many; d_gene: -
CDR3aa: CASSLMSPGELFF; CDR3nt: TGTGCCAGCAGCTTAATGTCCCCCGGGGAGCTGTTTTTT; j_gene: TRBJ2-2; v_gene: TRBV7-2; abundance: -; d_gene: -
CDR3aa: CASSLSRTGLNEKLFF; CDR3nt: TGTGCCAGCAGTTTATCTCGGACAGGGTTGAATGAAAAACTGTTTTTT; j_gene: TRBJ1-4; v_gene: TRBV27; abundance: few; d_gene: TRBD1
CDR3aa: CSARDAAAGLSEKLFF; CDR3nt: TGCAGTGCTAGAGATGCCGCGGCAGGGCTGAGCGAAAAACTGTTTTTT; j_gene: TRBJ1-4; v_gene: TRBV20-1; abundance: once; d_gene: -
CDR3aa: CSADWSYGYTF; CDR3nt: TGCAGCGCAGACTGGAGCTATGGCTACACCTTC; j_gene: TRBJ1-2; v_gene: TRBV29-1; abundance: -; d_gene: -
CDR3aa: CASSGGWHNQPQHF; CDR3nt: TGTGCCAGCAGTGGGGGGTGGCACAATCAGCCCCAGCATTTT; j_gene: TRBJ1-5; v_gene: TRBV2; abundance: many; d_gene: -
CDR3aa: CASSQDRGGPGGYTF; CDR3nt: TGCGCCAGCAGCCAAGACAGGGGGGGGCCTGGTGGCTACACCTTC; j_gene: TRBJ1-2; v_gene: TRBV4-3; abundance: few; d_gene: TRBD1
CDR3aa: CATSRDRGYQETQYF; CDR3nt: TGTGCCACCAGCAGAGATCGGGGCTACCAAGAGACCCAGTACTTC; j_gene: TRBJ2-5; v_gene: TRBV15; abundance: few; d_gene: -
CDR3aa: CASRHSDRDRGPYNEQFF; CDR3nt: TGTGCCAGCAGGCACAGCGACCGGGACAGGGGTCCTTACAATGAGCAGTTCTTC; j_gene: TRBJ2-1; v_gene: TRBV28; abundance: -; d_gene: TRBD1
CDR3aa: CASSQGQGGFGYTF; CDR3nt: TGTGCCAGCAGCCAAGGACAGGGTGGCTTTGGCTACACCTTC; j_gene: TRBJ1-2; v_gene: TRBV3-1; abundance: few; d_gene: TRBD1
CDR3aa: CSARLGNTIYF; CDR3nt: TGCAGTGCTAGACTAGGAAACACCATATATTTT; j_gene: TRBJ1-3; v_gene: TRBV20-1; abundance: -; d_gene: -
CDR3aa: CASSYSRTGRNGETQYF; CDR3nt: TGTGCCAGCAGTTACTCGAGAACAGGGCGGAATGGGGAGACCCAGTACTTC; j_gene: TRBJ2-5; v_gene: TRBV6-5; abundance: few; d_gene: -
CDR3aa: CASSPGQGATGELFF; CDR3nt: TGCGCCAGCAGCCCGGGACAGGGGGCCACCGGGGAGCTGTTTTTT; j_gene: TRBJ2-2; v_gene: TRBV5-1; abundance: few; d_gene: TRBD1
CDR3aa: CASSSMLLTANTGELFF; CDR3nt: TGTGCCAGCAGTTCCATGCTACTGACAGCGAACACCGGGGAGCTGTTTTTT; j_gene: TRBJ2-2; v_gene: TRBV28; abundance: many; d_gene: -
CDR3aa: CSAREFQETQYF; CDR3nt: TGCAGTGCCCGGGAGTTCCAAGAGACCCAGTACTTC; j_gene: TRBJ2-5; v_gene: TRBV20-1; abundance: few; d_gene: -
CDR3aa: CASSLGPNSYNEQFF; CDR3nt: TGTGCCAGCAGCCTGGGACCAAACTCCTACAATGAGCAGTTCTTC; j_gene: TRBJ2-1; v_gene: TRBV5-6; abundance: few; d_gene: -
CDR3aa: CASSPGGTDGYTF; CDR3nt: TGTGCCAGCAGTCCAGGGGGTACCGATGGCTACACCTTC; j_gene: TRBJ1-2; v_gene: TRBV12-3/TRBV12-4; abundance: -; d_gene: TRBD1
CDR3aa: CAWNLAQATEAFF; CDR3nt: TGTGCCTGGAACCTCGCCCAAGCCACTGAAGCTTTCTTT; j_gene: TRBJ1-1; v_gene: TRBV30; abundance: -; d_gene: -
CDR3aa: CASSVGTGTPYEQYF; CDR3nt: TGTGCCAGCAGTGTCGGGACAGGGACCCCTTACGAGCAGTACTTC; j_gene: TRBJ2-7; v_gene: TRBV7-2; abundance: many; d_gene: TRBD1
CDR3aa: CASRSRDRAFLNTEAFF; CDR3nt: TGTGCCAGCAGGTCCCGGGACAGGGCTTTCCTGAACACTGAAGCTTTCTTT; j_gene: TRBJ1-1; v_gene: TRBV28; abundance: many; d_gene: TRBD1
CDR3aa: CARSIGQPNEAFF; CDR3nt: TGTGCCCGCAGCATAGGACAGCCAAATGAAGCTTTCTTT; j_gene: TRBJ1-1; v_gene: TRBV5-4; abundance: once; d_gene: -
CDR3aa: CSVSGTRSSYEQYF; CDR3nt: TGCAGCGTCTCAGGGACTAGGAGCTCCTACGAGCAGTACTTC; j_gene: TRBJ2-7; v_gene: TRBV29-1; abundance: -; d_gene: TRBD2
CDR3aa: CASSPRQVAEAFF; CDR3nt: TGTGCCAGCAGCCCTAGACAGGTCGCTGAAGCTTTCTTT; j_gene: TRBJ1-1; v_gene: TRBV7-9; abundance: -; d_gene: -
CDR3aa: CASSEAAGSETQYF; CDR3nt: TGTGCCAGCAGTGAAGCAGCGGGGAGCGAGACCCAGTACTTC; j_gene: TRBJ2-5; v_gene: TRBV2; abundance: -; d_gene: TRBD2
CDR3aa: CSARDNRGIYGYTF; CDR3nt: TGCAGTGCTAGAGATAACAGGGGTATCTATGGCTACACCTTC; j_gene: TRBJ1-2; v_gene: TRBV20-1; abundance: many; d_gene: TRBD1
CDR3aa: CSVEGDRQETQYF; CDR3nt: TGCAGCGTTGAGGGTGACCGTCAAGAGACCCAGTACTTC; j_gene: TRBJ2-5; v_gene: TRBV29-1; abundance: many; d_gene: -
CDR3aa: CASKGLAGGTDTQYF; CDR3nt: TGTGCCAGCAAGGGGCTAGCGGGAGGCACAGATACGCAGTATTTT; j_gene: TRBJ2-3; v_gene: TRBV7-9; abundance: -; d_gene: TRBD2
CDR3aa: CASSRQGESGQPQHF; CDR3nt: TGTGCCAGCAGCCGACAGGGTGAATCTGGGCAGCCCCAGCATTTT; j_gene: TRBJ1-5; v_gene: TRBV11-1; abundance: -; d_gene: TRBD1
CDR3aa: CSARESGGTGYEQYF; CDR3nt: TGCAGTGCTAGAGAATCGGGTGGGACCGGATACGAGCAGTACTTC; j_gene: TRBJ2-7; v_gene: TRBV20-1; abundance: -; d_gene: -
CDR3aa: CASSSGTSGRDNEQFF; CDR3nt: TGTGCCAGCAGTTCCGGGACTAGCGGGAGAGACAATGAGCAGTTCTTC; j_gene: TRBJ2-1; v_gene: TRBV12-3/TRBV12-4; abundance: -; d_gene: TRBD2
CDR3aa: CASSGDTDTQYF; CDR3nt: TGTGCCAGTAGTGGAGACACAGATACGCAGTATTTT; j_gene: TRBJ2-3; v_gene: TRBV19; abundance: -; d_gene: -
CDR3aa: CASSQRIDRHYGYTF; CDR3nt: TGCGCCAGCAGCCAAAGGATAGACAGGCACTATGGCTACACCTTC; j_gene: TRBJ1-2; v_gene: TRBV4-1; abundance: -; d_gene: -
CDR3aa: CASSLIPAGDTEAFF; CDR3nt: TGTGCCAGCAGCTTAATTCCGGCGGGGGACACTGAAGCTTTCTTT; j_gene: TRBJ1-1; v_gene: TRBV7-3; abundance: -; d_gene: -